This T cell receptor (beta chain) comes out of a study of long-term antiretroviral therapy in people with HIV. Study results and caveats: Even long-term ART left TRB diversity below transplant donor controls, despite gains.

Per donor, at least one pre-ART and at least two post-ART PBMC samples were obtained. A word on this clone: The antigen remains unidentified.

The germline gives CDR1 SGHRS, CDR2 YFSETQ. The CDR3 loop spans 11 amino acids. The V gene lost 5 bases and the J gene lost 10 bases, with 12 bases spanning the gap. The authors ran the immunoSEQ assay, v3.0, at survey level. Libraries were prepared by immunoSEQ multiplex PCR; TCRdb keeps only in-frame clonotypes and omits some of them. The table lists approximately 26,000 clones, around 85% of them singletons. The sequencing here drew on unsorted PBMCs, taken 2.3 years after starting antiretroviral therapy. This chain links TRBV5-1 with TRBJ1-1, with a possible D match to TRBD1 (5 bases). This sequence was found in a man aged 35-49 years with HIV. The CDR3 nucleotides are TGCGCCAGCAGGGACGTCGGGGGAGCTTTCTTT. This codes for CASRDVGGAFF.